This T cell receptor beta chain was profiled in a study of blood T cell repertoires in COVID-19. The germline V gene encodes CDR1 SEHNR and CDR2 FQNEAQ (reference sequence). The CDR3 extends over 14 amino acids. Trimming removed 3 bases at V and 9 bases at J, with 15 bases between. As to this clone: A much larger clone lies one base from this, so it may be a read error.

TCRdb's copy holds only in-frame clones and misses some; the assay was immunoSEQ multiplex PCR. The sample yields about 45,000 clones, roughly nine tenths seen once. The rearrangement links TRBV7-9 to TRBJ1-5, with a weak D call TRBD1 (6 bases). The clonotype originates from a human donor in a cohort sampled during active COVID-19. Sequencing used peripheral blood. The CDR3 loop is CASSFVGGRGPQHF. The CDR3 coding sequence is TGTGCCAGCAGCTTCGTGGGGGGGCGGGGGCCCCAGCATTTT.